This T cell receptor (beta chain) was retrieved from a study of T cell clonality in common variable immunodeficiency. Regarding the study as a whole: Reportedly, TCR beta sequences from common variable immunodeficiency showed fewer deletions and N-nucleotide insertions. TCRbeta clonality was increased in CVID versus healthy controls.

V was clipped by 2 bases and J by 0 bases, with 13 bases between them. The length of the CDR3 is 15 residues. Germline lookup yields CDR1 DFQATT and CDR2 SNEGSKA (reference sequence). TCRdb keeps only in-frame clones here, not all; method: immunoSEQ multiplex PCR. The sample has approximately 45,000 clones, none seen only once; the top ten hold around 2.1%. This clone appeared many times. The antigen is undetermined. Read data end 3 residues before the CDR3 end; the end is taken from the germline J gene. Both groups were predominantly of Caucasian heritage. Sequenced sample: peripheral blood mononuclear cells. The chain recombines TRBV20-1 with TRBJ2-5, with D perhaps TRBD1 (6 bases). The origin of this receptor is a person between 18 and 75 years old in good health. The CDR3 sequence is CSARMYQGYQETQYF. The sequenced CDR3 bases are TGCAGTGCTAGAATGTATCAGGGGTACCAAGAGACC.